This T cell receptor (beta chain) originates from a study of blood T cell repertoires in COVID-19. Study-wide background: Spain, Italy and the United States supplied samples that represented acute and convalescent COVID-19. T cells, B-cell-depleted T cells, or PBMCs supplied cDNA or gDNA.

Original analysis: Counts of nucleated cells, estimated from reference gene primer amplification, were obtained. The repertoire was sequenced with immunoSEQ multiplex PCR; TCRdb's copy has only in-frame clones and lacks some. V and J calls and clone size are given by that table; D and trimming were obtained from the DNA. The sample has around 150,000 clones, more than 90% seen once. The CDR3 is 15 residues long. V lost 6 bases to trimming and J lost 1 base, with 15 bases between them. Germline V CDR1 and CDR2: SQVTM, ANQGSEA. This clonotype was obtained from a man between 60 and 75 years old with active or convalescent COVID-19. Sequenced material: peripheral blood. The chain joins TRBV29-1 to TRBJ2-2; D is perhaps TRBD1 (7 bases). The CDR3 protein is CSVSGGGRNTGELFF. DNA of the CDR3: TGCAGCGTCTCAGGAGGGGGCAGGAACACCGGGGAGCTGTTTTTT.